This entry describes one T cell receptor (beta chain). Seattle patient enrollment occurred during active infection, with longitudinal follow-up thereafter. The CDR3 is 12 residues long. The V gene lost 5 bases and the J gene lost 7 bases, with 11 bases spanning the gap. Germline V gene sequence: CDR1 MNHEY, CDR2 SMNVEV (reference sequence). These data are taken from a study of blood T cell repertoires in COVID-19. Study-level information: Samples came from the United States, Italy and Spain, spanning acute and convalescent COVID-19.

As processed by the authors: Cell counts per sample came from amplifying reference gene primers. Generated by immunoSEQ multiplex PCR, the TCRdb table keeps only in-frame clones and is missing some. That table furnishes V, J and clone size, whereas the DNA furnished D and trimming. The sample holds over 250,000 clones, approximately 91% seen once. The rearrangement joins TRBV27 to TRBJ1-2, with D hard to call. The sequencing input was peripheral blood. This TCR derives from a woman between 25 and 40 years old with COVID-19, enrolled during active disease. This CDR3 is CASSDRWAGYTF. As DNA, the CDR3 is TGTGCCAGCAGTGACCGCTGGGCTGGCTACACCTTC.